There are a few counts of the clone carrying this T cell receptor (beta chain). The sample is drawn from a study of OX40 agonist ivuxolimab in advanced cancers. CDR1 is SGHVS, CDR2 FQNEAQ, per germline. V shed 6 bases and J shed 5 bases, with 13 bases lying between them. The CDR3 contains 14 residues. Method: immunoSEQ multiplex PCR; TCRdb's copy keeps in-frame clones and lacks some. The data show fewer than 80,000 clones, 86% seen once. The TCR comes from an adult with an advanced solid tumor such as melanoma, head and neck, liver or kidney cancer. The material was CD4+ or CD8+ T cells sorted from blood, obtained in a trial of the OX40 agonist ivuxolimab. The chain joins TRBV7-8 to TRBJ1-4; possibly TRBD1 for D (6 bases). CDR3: CASSWTVSNEKLFF. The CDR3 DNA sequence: TGTGCCAGCAGTTGGACAGTTTCGAATGAAAAACTGTTTTTT.